This T cell receptor (beta chain) was recorded in a study of CD8+CD57+ T cells in acquired aplastic anemia. Findings and caveats of the study: The number of CD8+ CDR3 sequences shared by patients and controls was twenty-nine.

Comment on this clonotype: The antigen is unknown.

Genomic DNA templated the TCR beta VDJ and CDR3 profiling. TCRdb re-called the reads with MiXCR, one entry per CDR3 protein. The table has approximately 150,000 distinct CDR3 sequences, around 48% seen once. All sequencing subjects had displayed CD8+CD57+ cell expansion on flow cytometry. A severe acquired aplastic anemia diagnosis applied to all patients. Sequencing was carried out using sorted CD4+, CD8+, or CD8+CD57+ T cells (not recorded which) from PBMCs. This receptor was identified in a human donor with aplastic anemia.

CDR3 coding DNA: TGTGCCAGCAGCATACAGAGCTCCTATAATTCACCCCTCCACTTT. Amino acids: CASSIQSSYNSPLHF. This chain connects TRBV11-2 to TRBJ1-6; no clear D. V gave up 5 bases and J gave up 0 bases, with 8 bases separating them. CDR3 size: 15 residues. The germline CDR1 and CDR2 sequences are SGHAT and FQNNGV.